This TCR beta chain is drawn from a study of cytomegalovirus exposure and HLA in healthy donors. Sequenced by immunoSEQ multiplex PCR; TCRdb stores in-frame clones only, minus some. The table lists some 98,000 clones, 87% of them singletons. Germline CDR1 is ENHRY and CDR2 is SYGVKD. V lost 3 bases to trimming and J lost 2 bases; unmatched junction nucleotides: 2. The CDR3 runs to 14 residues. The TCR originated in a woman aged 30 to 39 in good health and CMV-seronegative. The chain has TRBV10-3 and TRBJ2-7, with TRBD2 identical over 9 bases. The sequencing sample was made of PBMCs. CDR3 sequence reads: CAISEGLATYEQYF. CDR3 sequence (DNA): TGTGCCATCAGTGAAGGACTAGCGACCTACGAGCAGTACTTC.